This TCR beta chain comes out of a study of PD-1 blockade in classical Hodgkin lymphoma. In regard to this clone: Its specificity is not known.

Time point meaning: cycle 4 day 1 (C4D1), after 6 weeks of nivolumab. All patients experienced relapse after autologous stem cell transplantation, and brentuximab vedotin exposure was variable. TCRdb's table, derived via immunoSEQ multiplex PCR, lists solely in-frame clones and lacks some. The sample has approximately 93,000 clones, roughly 73% seen once. Study conclusions and caveats: Later analyses included only patients treated at least 1 year post-ASCT. CD4+ TCR diversity, unlike CD8+, rose significantly by C4D1. In newly diagnosed patients, baseline TCR diversity was reportedly below that of healthy donors.

This sequence was found in a human donor with classical Hodgkin lymphoma. The sample in question was peripheral blood mononuclear cells (PBMCs), obtained before the fourth cycle of nivolumab.

The CDR3 loop is CSLTRYNEQFF. In DNA, the CDR3 is TGCAGCCTGACTAGATACAATGAGCAGTTCTTC. The gene calls are TRBV20-1 and TRBJ2-1, with D perhaps TRBD2 (6 bases). The CDR3 runs to 11 residues. Germline loops: CDR1 DFQATT, CDR2 SNEGSKA (reference sequence).